Presented here are 2 T cell receptor beta chains from one specimen sequenced in a study of T cells in Graves' hyperthyroidism and ophthalmopathy. Amplification targeted TCR beta CDR3 regions from RNA transcripts. Using the HTBI primer set, a first-round RT-PCR was run on the TCR CDR3. Each CDR3 protein gets one entry after TCRdb re-called the multiplex PCR reads with MiXCR. The sample has about 380,000 distinct CDR3 sequences; about 14% are singletons. Sequencing used blood. Every receptor here comes from a young man with Graves' hyperthyroidism that later progressed to Graves' ophthalmopathy.

In this sample, this clonotype turned up many times. This chain uses TRBV27 with TRBJ1-5; maybe TRBD1 (5 bases). V lost 1 base to trimming and J lost 6 bases, with 10 bases between them. This CDR3 is built from 14 residues. CDR1 is MNHEY, CDR2 SMNVEV, per germline (reference sequence). CDR3 region: CASSLLDGGQPQHF. As DNA, the CDR3 is TGTGCCAGCAGTTTATTGGACGGGGGTCAGCCCCAGCATTTT.

The rearrangement uses TRBV24-1 and TRBJ2-3, with unresolved D. Germline V gene lookup returns CDR1 KGHDR and CDR2 SFDVKD. This CDR3 contains 15 residues. V lost 4 bases to trimming and J lost 5 bases, with 15 bases between them. In DNA, the CDR3 is TGTGCCACCAGTGAAGGTCGGTGGAGTGGAGATACGCAGTATTTT. Protein product: CATSEGRWSGDTQYF.